This is a list of T cell receptor beta chains from one sample in a study of OX40 agonist ivuxolimab in advanced cancers. TCRdb's table, derived via immunoSEQ multiplex PCR, lists solely in-frame clones and lacks some. The repertoire consists of around 62,000 clones, with roughly 86% occurring once and the leading ten covering about 1%. Sequencing used CD4+ or CD8+ T cells sorted from blood, obtained in a trial of the OX40 agonist ivuxolimab. These TCRs come from an adult with an advanced solid tumor such as melanoma, head and neck, liver or kidney cancer. The CDR3 runs from the conserved cysteine through the conserved F or W. Each record gives: J gene, D gene, V gene, CDR3 DNA, CDR3 protein. The D gene is left open where the match is weak.

TRBJ2-1	-	TRBV7-7	TGTGCTAGCAGCTTTTATATTCGGGGACGGGAGCCCTCCTACAATGAGCAGTTCTTC	CASSFYIRGREPSYNEQFF
TRBJ2-7	-	TRBV5-1	TGCGCCAGCAGCTCCCACTCCTACGAGCAGTACTTC	CASSSHSYEQYF
TRBJ2-3	-	TRBV15	TGTGCCACCAGCAGAGAAAGGGGGTGGGGCGGAGATACGCAGTATTTT	CATSRERGWGGDTQYF
TRBJ2-3	-	TRBV14	TGTGCCAGCAGCCCCCATCCGGGCAGGCGCACAGATACGCAGTATTTT	CASSPHPGRRTDTQYF
TRBJ2-3	-	TRBV7-2	TGTGCCAGCAGTGTCGGGGGGCCAGATACGCAGTATTTT	CASSVGGPDTQYF
TRBJ2-7	-	TRBV15	TGTGCCACCAGCAGAGAAGGTGGCTACGAGCAGTACTTC	CATSREGGYEQYF
TRBJ1-1	-	TRBV9	TGTGCCAGCAGCGTAGATAAGCAGGGCGGAGCGGTGAACACTGAAGCTTTCTTT	CASSVDKQGGAVNTEAFF
TRBJ2-1	TRBD2	TRBV5-8	TGTGCCAGCAGGTTAGCGGGAGGGTTGTCCTACAATGAGCAGTTCTTC	CASRLAGGLSYNEQFF
TRBJ1-4	TRBD1	TRBV5-4	TGTGCCAGCAGCTTGGGAGGGACAGGAAATGAAAAACTGTTTTTT	CASSLGGTGNEKLFF
TRBJ2-7	TRBD2	TRBV9	TGTGCCAGCAGCGAGGTAGCGGGAGGGCCTGGGGAGCAGTACTTC	CASSEVAGGPGEQYF
TRBJ1-2	-	TRBV9	TGTGCCAGCAGCGCCGTAGGGGGGGCGGCCTCCTATGGCTACACCTTC	CASSAVGGAASYGYTF
TRBJ2-3	-	TRBV29-1	TGCAGCGTGCCCGACAGCACAGATACGCAGTATTTT	CSVPDSTDTQYF
TRBJ1-1	TRBD1	TRBV4-3	TGCGCCAGCAGCCAACGGACAGGGCGGGGCACTGAAGCTTTCTTT	CASSQRTGRGTEAFF
TRBJ2-7	-	TRBV19	TGTGCCAGTAGTATATCGACAGCTTCTACCGAGCAGTACTTC	CASSISTASTEQYF